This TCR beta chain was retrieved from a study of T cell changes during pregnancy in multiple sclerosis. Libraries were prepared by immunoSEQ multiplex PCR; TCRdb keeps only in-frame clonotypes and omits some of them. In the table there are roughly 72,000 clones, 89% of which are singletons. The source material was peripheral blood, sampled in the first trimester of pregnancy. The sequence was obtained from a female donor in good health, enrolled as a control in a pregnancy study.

CDR3 sequence reads: CASSQDGGGVDTQYF. The CDR3 nucleotides are TGCGCCAGCAGCCAAGATGGCGGGGGGGTAGATACGCAGTATTTT. The gene calls are TRBV4-1 and TRBJ2-3; 9 bases match TRBD2. Germline values: CDR1 MGHRA, CDR2 YSYEKL. This CDR3 comprises 15 residues. Trimming at V came to 0 bases and at J to 5 bases, leaving 3 bases not matched to a gene.